This T cell receptor (beta chain) was sequenced in a study of shared clonotypes between healthy human individuals. Data came from immunoSEQ multiplex PCR; TCRdb stores just in-frame clones and leaves some out. The sample records 2 million to 2.5 million clones, less than 95% being singletons. As for this clone: The antigen remains unidentified.

Whole-study findings and limits: Relative to clonotypes present in all four donors, those not shared had lower generation probabilities. Donors were few, which limited the genetic and exposure-history diversity represented.

The sequence derives from a man aged 18 to 29 in good health. Some clones in this sample may be carry-over from other donors' samples. Sequenced: naive CD4+ T cells from PBMCs. Indicated subset: CD45RA+ positively selected.

The CDR3 DNA follows: TGTGCCAGCAGCCCGGGGACCTCTCCCTCCTACAATGAGCAGTTCTTC. Residues: CASSPGTSPSYNEQFF. The chain uses TRBV9 and TRBJ2-1; D is perhaps TRBD1 or TRBD2 (5 bases each). The V gene lost 4 bases and the J gene lost 0 bases, with 14 bases spanning the gap. The CDR3 has 16 residues. In germline, CDR1 is SGDLS, CDR2 YYNGEE.